This T cell receptor beta chain comes out of a study of spatial heterogeneity in lung cancer. Study context: A consistent excess of beta-chain over alpha-chain sequences was detected.

The time point is: sample taken at primary tumor resection. The 70 or so donors had untreated early-stage non-small cell lung cancer. TCRs were sequenced from unsorted whole RNA of tumor, nontumor lung or PBMC. Per the germline V gene, CDR1 is SNHLY and CDR2 is FYNNEI. V was pared by 1 base and J by 4 bases, with 5 bases of the junction left unmatched. This CDR3 is built from 15 residues. This clonotype is classed as hyperexpanded. Being off target in a library aimed at alpha chains, this beta chain has a size of little meaning. TCRdb called the 5' RACE reads again in MiXCR, with one record for every CDR3 protein. The sample has about 830 distinct CDR3 sequences; about 17% are singletons.

J is TRBJ2-5 and V is TRBV2, with 8 bases that match TRBD1. This material consisted of normal lung tissue next to the tumor, taken at surgery. The clonotype originates from a male donor with early-stage non-small cell lung cancer. The CDR3 protein is CASSEDRDRRETQYF. CDR3 bases: TGTGCCAGCAGTGAAGATAGGGACAGGCGAGAGACCCAGTACTTC.